Listed here are 12 T cell receptor beta chains from one sample, sequenced in a study of blood T cell repertoires in COVID-19. TCRdb keeps only in-frame clones here, not all; method: immunoSEQ multiplex PCR. The data contain almost 20,000 clones, 90% to 95% of them singletons. Sequenced sample: peripheral blood. The receptors here all came from a woman between 50 and 59 years old with active COVID-19.

The chain employs TRBV5-6 and TRBJ2-7, with D tentatively TRBD2 (6 bases). The CDR3 spans 11 residues. Germline-derived CDR1 and CDR2 are SGHDT and YYEEEE. The V and J ends lost 0 bases and 11 bases respectively, with 9 bases between them. CDR3 coding DNA: TGTGCCAGCAGCTTGGTGGGGGAGGAGTACTTC. It is translated as CASSLVGEEYF.

As DNA, the CDR3 is TGCGCCAGCAGCACTGACCCGGGACAGTCTACGCAGCAGTACTTC. Protein: CASSTDPGQSTQQYF. The V gene is TRBV5-1, the J gene TRBJ2-7; TRBD1 matches 7 bases. Germline V CDR1 and CDR2: SGHRS, YFSETQ. This CDR3 comprises 15 residues. The junction had 15 bases not matched to a gene; V was cut back by 4 bases and J by 8 bases.

The chain employs TRBV28 and TRBJ1-2, with TRBD1 as a possible D gene (5 bases). CDR3 size: 13 residues. V lost 6 bases and J 7 bases, leaving 15 bases between the germline ends. CDR1 and CDR2 from the germline V gene are MDHEN and SYDVKM. CDR3 bases: TGTGCCAGCAGCCTACCCGACAGTGCTGGCTACACCTTC. Its translation is CASSLPDSAGYTF.

This rearrangement joins TRBV5-1 to TRBJ2-7; TRBD1 aligns across 9 bases. V dropped 3 bases and J dropped 3; count of bases not matched to a gene: 4. From germline, CDR1 is SGHRS and CDR2 YFSETQ. CDR3 length: 14 residues. The CDR3 sequence: CASSSMTGGYEQYF. The DNA for the CDR3 is TGCGCCAGCAGCTCCATGACAGGGGGCTACGAGCAGTACTTC.

The chain is built from TRBV4-2 and TRBJ2-3; TRBD2 aligns across 15 bases. The CDR3 contains 19 residues. V trimming: 5 bases; J trimming: 0 bases; junction bases outside the gene matches: 9. Germline assignment: CDR1 LGHNA and CDR2 YNFKEQ. CDR3 in amino acids: CASSLPGLAGGGSTDTQYF. CDR3 bases: TGTGCCAGCAGCTTACCGGGACTAGCGGGAGGAGGGAGCACAGATACGCAGTATTTT.

The chain has TRBV7-2 and TRBJ2-4, with TRBD2 matching over 8 bases. The V gene's germline CDR1 is SGHTA and CDR2 FQGNSA. There are 20 residues in the CDR3. V shed 0 bases and J 1 base; nucleotides not matched to a gene: 14. DNA for the CDR3: TGTGCCAGCAGCTTAGCGGGTCCAGCGGGAGTTGGGGGGGCCAAAAACATTCAGTACTTC. Its protein is CASSLAGPAGVGGAKNIQYF.

The rearrangement joins TRBV18 to TRBJ2-5; 7 bases agree with TRBD2. The V gene end was trimmed by 3 bases and the J gene end by 6 bases; junction bases not matched to a gene: 4. The CDR3 totals 13 residues. Germline V gene sequence: CDR1 KGHSH, CDR2 LQKENI. This chain's CDR3 is CASSPGEGQTQYF. In DNA, the CDR3 is TGTGCCAGCTCACCCGGGGAGGGGCAGACCCAGTACTTC.

The gene calls are TRBV6-5 and TRBJ2-7; 8 bases match TRBD2. The CDR3 is 13 residues long. V dropped 5 bases and J dropped 4; count of bases not matched to a gene: 4. Germline V gene lookup returns CDR1 MNHEY and CDR2 SVGAGI. The DNA of the CDR3 is TGTGCCAGCAGTAATAGCGGGACTTACGAGCAGTACTTC. Translated, it gives CASSNSGTYEQYF.

This chain joins TRBV27 and TRBJ2-1; 7 bases line up with TRBD1. V dropped 2 bases and J dropped 6; count of bases not matched to a gene: 7. This CDR3 comprises 15 residues. Per germline, CDR1 MNHEY and CDR2 SMNVEV (reference sequence). The CDR3 DNA sequence: TGTGCCAGCAGTTTAGGATGGGACAGCCCCAATGAGCAGTTCTTC. It is translated as CASSLGWDSPNEQFF.

The rearrangement joins TRBV2 to TRBJ2-1; TRBD1 agrees at 8 bases. Looked up from germline, CDR1 is SNHLY and CDR2 is FYNNEI. This CDR3 region has 15 residues. Germline trimming cut 6 bases from V and 8 bases from J; bases unmatched to any gene: 12. The CDR3 nucleotides read TGTGCCAGCAGCCAAGACCGGACAGGGTCCCATGAGCAGTTCTTC. Its protein is CASSQDRTGSHEQFF.

The chain carries TRBV18 and TRBJ2-7; D perhaps matches TRBD2 (6 bases). Trimming pared 3 bases from V and 4 bases from J, leaving 19 bases between. The CDR3 runs to 16 residues. Germline CDR1 and CDR2: KGHSH and LQKENI. CDR3 in DNA: TGTGCCAGCTCACCTTCCGTCGGGGGAGTAGATTACGAGCAGTACTTC. It encodes CASSPSVGGVDYEQYF.

The CDR3 protein is CASKGGRAGTDTQYF. CDR3 nucleotide sequence: TGTGCCAGCAAGGGTGGGAGGGCCGGAACAGATACGCAGTATTTT. The chain links TRBV28 to TRBJ2-3; 7 nucleotides match TRBD2. Germline V gives CDR1 MDHEN, CDR2 SYDVKM. After removal of 7 bases from V and 3 bases from J, the junction contained 10 bases not matched to a gene. The CDR3 length is 15 residues.